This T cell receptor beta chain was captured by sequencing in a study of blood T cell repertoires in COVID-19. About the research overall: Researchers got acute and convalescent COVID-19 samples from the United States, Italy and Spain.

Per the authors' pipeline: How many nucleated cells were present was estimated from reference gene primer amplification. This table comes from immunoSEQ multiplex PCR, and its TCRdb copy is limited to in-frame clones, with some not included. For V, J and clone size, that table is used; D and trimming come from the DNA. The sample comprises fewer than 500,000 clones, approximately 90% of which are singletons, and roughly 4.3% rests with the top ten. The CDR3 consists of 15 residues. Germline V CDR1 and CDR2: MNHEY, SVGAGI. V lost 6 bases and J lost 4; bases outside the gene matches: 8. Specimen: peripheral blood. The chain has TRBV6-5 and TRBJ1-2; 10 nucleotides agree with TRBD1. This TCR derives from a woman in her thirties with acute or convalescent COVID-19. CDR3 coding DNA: TGTGCCAGCAGATACGACAGGGGGCTTGGCTATGGCTACACCTTC. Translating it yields CASRYDRGLGYGYTF.